The rows below give T cell receptor beta chains drawn from one sample of a study of blood T cell repertoires in COVID-19. Assay: immunoSEQ multiplex PCR; the TCRdb copy retains only in-frame clones and omits some. The table records roughly 150,000 clones, about three quarters of them present only once. The sample was peripheral blood. These receptor sequences come from a man between 70 and 80 years old with acute or convalescent COVID-19. Both conserved end residues are trimmed from each CDR3.

v_call	j_call	cdr3_aa
TRBV6-5	TRBJ1-5	ASSLERVGNQPQH
TRBV5-1	TRBJ1-1	ASSLDREAAF
TRBV6-5	TRBJ2-7	ASSRGQTYVEQY
TRBV16	TRBJ2-2	ASSQSEAGELF
TRBV5-4	TRBJ2-1	ASSLPTSGIYNEQF
TRBV5-4	TRBJ2-3	ASSHPSGGAVDTQY
TRBV11-2	TRBJ2-7	ASSFDAGVLYEQY
TRBV28	TRBJ2-7	ASTMAFPGEQY
TRBV2	TRBJ1-5	ASSGTGGTGQPQH
TRBV5-6	TRBJ2-1	ASSLALQGRGKPYNEQF
TRBV24-1	TRBJ2-1	ATSDPSPGLAGGNYNEQF
TRBV9	TRBJ1-1	ASSALTGLNTEAF
TRBV11-3	TRBJ2-1	ASSLGGTYNEQF
TRBV7-2	TRBJ2-7	ASSLAGGPGEQY
TRBV6-5	TRBJ2-7	ASSVPGHGEEQY
TRBV6-5	TRBJ1-5	ASSRDRAQPQH
TRBV24-1	TRBJ2-3	ATSDLRLAGADTQY
TRBV6-5	TRBJ1-1	ASSRGQENTEAF
TRBV5-8	TRBJ2-7	ASSFVRVFYEQY
TRBV6-5	TRBJ1-5	ASTDRGNQPQH
TRBV18	TRBJ2-3	ASSRRSGRGTDTQY
TRBV10-1	TRBJ2-2	ASSLAGDRTGELF
TRBV4-1	TRBJ1-4	ASSHPAGGWDEKLF
TRBV20-1	TRBJ1-5	SASTGAQRDQPQH
TRBV10-3	TRBJ2-7	AISESSWGGSYEQY
TRBV24-1	TRBJ1-2	ATSDEQGNYGYT
TRBV5-8	TRBJ1-6	ATVFGSSYNSPLH
TRBV19	TRBJ2-3	ASTALAGGDTQY
TRBV5-6	TRBJ1-1	ASSLGTVNTEAF
TRBV7-6	TRBJ1-1	ASSLTGVGTEAF
TRBV27	TRBJ1-5	ASSFRVPGREANQPQH
TRBV27	TRBJ2-3	ASSLLAGRGVDTQY
TRBV2	TRBJ1-5	ASTGGTGKAQPQH
TRBV5-1	TRBJ2-1	ASSPGASGIDEQF
TRBV6-5	TRBJ1-2	ASEAPGGAGGYT
TRBV4-3	TRBJ2-5	ASSQDRGTQY
TRBV7-9	TRBJ2-5	ASSFGRTRQEQETQY
TRBV5-4	TRBJ2-5	ASSLVAGALQETQY
TRBV19	TRBJ1-2	ASTTGGYYGYT
TRBV7-2	TRBJ1-6	ASSLSSRSPLH
TRBV5-6	TRBJ1-6	ASSLRYRADSPLH
TRBV10-3	TRBJ1-5	AISEWAGSNQPQH
TRBV7-2	TRBJ1-1	ASSLSGVNTEAF
TRBV9	TRBJ1-1	ASSPRGGWDTEAF
TRBV6-5	TRBJ1-1	ASSYSQDTEAF
TRBV10-2	TRBJ2-5	ASSGLAGAETQY
TRBV10-3	TRBJ2-1	AISESGTEQF
TRBV7-2	TRBJ2-7	ASSLLAAKYEQY